The 10 T cell receptor beta chains listed next were all sequenced from one sample in a study of prognosis after radiotherapy for stage I lung cancer (dated by TCRdb to about 2021). Sequencer: Illumina HiSeq 3000. Two rounds of multiplex PCR on genomic DNA were used to amplify the TCR beta CDR3 region. In the first round of PCR, primers specific to each TRBV and TRBJ gene were used, and the primer sequences are filed in Chinese patent CN105087789A. In-frame beta chains were kept once TCRdb had trimmed the public reads at Q25 with fastp and called clones with MiXCR. CDR3 protein sequences are deduplicated, and each keeps its most common genes and DNA. The sample records some 34,000 distinct CDR3 sequences, approximately 36% of which are singletons. Jointly, the top ten make up 16% of the sample. Specimen: PBMCs, collected before or after stereotactic body radiation therapy (not recorded which). The receptors originated from a donor older than 45 with non-small cell lung cancer.

There are many counts of this clonotype. The chain employs TRBV12-3 or TRBV12-4 and TRBJ1-4; 7 positions agree with TRBD1. This CDR3 region has 15 residues. The trim removed 1 base at V and 8 bases at J, leaving 7 bases unmatched. The CDR3 nucleotides read TGTGCCAGCAGTTTAGAACAGGGGAGGCGAGAAAAACTGTTTTTT. As protein: CASSLEQGRREKLFF.

This chain uses TRBV6-1 with TRBJ1-2; no clear D. The CDR3 has 13 amino acids. The V end was cut by 6 bases, the J end by 2 bases, with 10 bases between. Germline assignment: CDR1 MNHNS and CDR2 SASEGT. The CDR3 region has the DNA TGTGCCAGCAGCTCGGCCAGAAACTATGGCTACACCTTC. Its translation: CASSSARNYGYTF.

On this clonotype: A far larger clone is off by one base, so a read error is likely. The chain has TRBV6-9 and TRBJ2-5, with D possibly matching TRBD1 (5 bases). The CDR3 has 15 residues. V was cut by 3 bases and J by 4 bases, with 15 bases left in between. The germline CDR1 and CDR2 sequences are MNHGY and SVAAGI. The CDR3 protein is CASSYSSLGLETQYF. The CDR3 region has the DNA TGTGCCAGCAGTTACTCCTCCCTGGGGCTAGAGACCCAGTACTTC.

The chain couples TRBV6-1 to TRBJ2-7; no clear D. Per the germline V gene, CDR1 is MNHNS and CDR2 is SASEGT. The CDR3 totals 13 residues. Trimming pared 6 bases from V and 4 bases from J, leaving 13 bases between. CDR3 residues: CASSPSPRYEQYF. In nucleotides, the CDR3 is TGTGCCAGCAGCCCCTCCCCCCGGTACGAGCAGTACTTC.

Remarks on this clonotype: At one end, the junction sequence differs from germline, possibly due to a read error. The chain is built from TRBV5-1 and TRBJ2-2; TRBD1 aligns across 7 bases. Germline CDR1 SGHRS, CDR2 YFSETQ. The CDR3 is made up of 15 amino acids. In DNA form, the CDR3 reads TGCGCAAGCAGAACCGGGACAGTGTTTGCCGGGGAGCTGTTTTTT. Translated: CASRTGTVFAGELFF.

The rearrangement links TRBV2 to TRBJ2-5; 7 nucleotides line up with TRBD1. V was clipped by 9 bases and J by 2 bases; unmatched bases: 6. Germline lookup yields CDR1 SNHLY and CDR2 FYNNEI. The CDR3 runs 13 residues. The CDR3 nucleotides read TGTGCCAGTGACGAACAGGGGCAAGAGACCCAGTACTTC. It specifies CASDEQGQETQYF.

This clonotype showed up many times. This chain joins TRBV20-1 and TRBJ1-2, with D tentatively TRBD1 (6 bases). The germline CDR1 and CDR2 sequences are DFQATT and SNEGSKA (reference sequence). V was pared by 6 bases and J by 4 bases, with 15 bases between. This CDR3 region has 13 residues. The CDR3 sequence is CSAHPGEGYGYTF. CDR3 DNA: TGCAGTGCCCACCCAGGGGAGGGCTATGGCTACACCTTC.

This clonotype appeared many times. This chain joins TRBV18 and TRBJ2-1; no clear D. V was clipped by 2 bases and J by 7 bases, with 12 bases between them. CDR3 length equals 14 residues. CDR1 KGHSH and CDR2 LQKENI come from the germline V gene. The chain's CDR3 is CASSPGQVGNEQFF. In DNA, the CDR3 is TGTGCCAGCTCACCAGGGCAGGTTGGGAATGAGCAGTTCTTC.

This clonotype was found many times. The chain uses TRBV15 and TRBJ1-1, with D uncertain. Germline CDR1 LNHNV, CDR2 YYDKDF (reference sequence). CDR3 length: 13 amino acids. Trimming shortened V by 0 bases and J by 2 bases, and 4 bases separated the two germline ends. CDR3 nucleotides: TGTGCCACCAGCAGAGATCCAAACACTGAAGCTTTCTTT. Translated, it gives CATSRDPNTEAFF.

Many counts were recorded for this clonotype. V and J are TRBV10-3 and TRBJ2-7; D remains unclear. The germline V gene has CDR1 ENHRY and CDR2 SYGVKD. V lost 6 bases and J 2 bases, leaving 14 bases between the germline ends. CDR3 length: 14 residues. CDR3 loop: CAISSDPDTYEQYF. The DNA for the CDR3 is TGTGCCATCAGCTCAGACCCCGACACCTACGAGCAGTACTTC.